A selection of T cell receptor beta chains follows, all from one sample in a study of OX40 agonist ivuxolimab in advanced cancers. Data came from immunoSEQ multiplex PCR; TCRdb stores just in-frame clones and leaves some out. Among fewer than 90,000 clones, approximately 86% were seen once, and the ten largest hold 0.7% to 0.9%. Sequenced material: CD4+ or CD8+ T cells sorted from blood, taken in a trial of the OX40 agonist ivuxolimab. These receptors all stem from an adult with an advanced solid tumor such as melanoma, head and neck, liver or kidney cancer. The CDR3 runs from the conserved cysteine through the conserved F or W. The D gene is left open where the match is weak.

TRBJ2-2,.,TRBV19,TGTGCCAGTAAAGCCCTCTGGGGGCCCTCTACCGGGGAGCTGTTTTTT,CASKALWGPSTGELFF
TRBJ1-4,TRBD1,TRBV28,TGTGCCAGCAGTCGACAGGGTAGTGAAAAACTGTTTTTT,CASSRQGSEKLFF
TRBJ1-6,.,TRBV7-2,TGTGCCAGCAGCACCCAACGGGCCTATAATTCACCCCTCCACTTT,CASSTQRAYNSPLHF
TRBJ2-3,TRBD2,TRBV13,TGTGCCAGCAGCTCCATACTAGCGGGGGCCCCGATTAGCACAGATACGCAGTATTTT,CASSSILAGAPISTDTQYF
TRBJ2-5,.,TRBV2,TGTGCCAGCAAAGAGGGAGGAGAGACCCAGTACTTC,CASKEGGETQYF
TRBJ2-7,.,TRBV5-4,TGTGCCAGCAGCTTGGGACAGAGATCCTACGAGCAGTACTTC,CASSLGQRSYEQYF
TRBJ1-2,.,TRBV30,TGTGCCTGGAGTAACCCTGGGGGTCACTATGGCTACACCTTC,CAWSNPGGHYGYTF
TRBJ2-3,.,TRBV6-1,TGTGCCAGCAGTGAAGCGGGGCGGGATACGCAGTATTTT,CASSEAGRDTQYF
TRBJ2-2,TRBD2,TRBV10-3,TGTGCCATCAGTGCGGGGACTAGCGGGTACACCGGGGAGCTGTTTTTT,CAISAGTSGYTGELFF
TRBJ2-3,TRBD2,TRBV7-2,TGTGCCAGCAGCCCATCTAGCGGGGGGGCCGCAGATACGCAGTATTTT,CASSPSSGGAADTQYF
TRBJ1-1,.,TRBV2,TGTGCCAGCAGTTTGGGCGCGTACACTGAAGCTTTCTTT,CASSLGAYTEAFF
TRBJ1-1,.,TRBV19,TGTGCCAGTAGTATAGGATCCGGGGGGATGAACACTGAAGCTTTCTTT,CASSIGSGGMNTEAFF
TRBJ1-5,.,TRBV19,TGTGCCAGTAGCACTGGACAAATACCCAATCAGCCCCAGCATTTT,CASSTGQIPNQPQHF
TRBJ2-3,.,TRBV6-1,TGTGCCAGCAGTGAATTTGAGGGCACAGATACGCAGTATTTT,CASSEFEGTDTQYF
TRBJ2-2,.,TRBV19,TGTGCCAGTAGTTTGGGGGGAAACACCGGGGAGCTGTTTTTT,CASSLGGNTGELFF
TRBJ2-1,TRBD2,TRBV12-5,TGTGCTAGTGGTTTGGTCCGGGACGGGACTAGCGTGAGGTACAATGAGCAGTTCTTC,CASGLVRDGTSVRYNEQFF